This T cell receptor (beta chain) was recovered during a study of blood T cell repertoires in COVID-19. As for the study in general: Acute and convalescent COVID-19 samples came from the United States, Italy and Spain. The analysed material was cDNA or gDNA that came from T cells, B-cell-depleted T cells, or PBMCs.

Per the germline V gene, CDR1 is MNHEY and CDR2 is SMNVEV (reference sequence). V lost 5 bases and J 0 bases, leaving 8 bases between the germline ends. CDR3 size: 14 residues. Original analysis: Using reference gene primer amplification, nucleated cell counts were estimated. Measured with immunoSEQ multiplex PCR; TCRdb has only the in-frame clones, and not every one. The V and J calls and clone size are taken from that table; D and trimming were inferred from the DNA. Here the sample spans more than 200,000 clones, 84% being singletons. Sequenced sample: peripheral blood. This chain uses TRBV27 with TRBJ1-5; D gene uncertain. The sequence derives from a man in his fifties or sixties with acute or convalescent COVID-19. For the CDR3, the DNA is TGTGCCAGCAGTGAGGTTTTTAGCAATCAGCCCCAGCATTTT. This sequence encodes CASSEVFSNQPQHF.